The T cell receptor beta chain described here comes from a study of shared clonotypes between healthy human individuals. Findings and caveats of the study: Clonotypes which were not shared had lower generation probabilities than clonotypes that all four donors shared.

This clone was seen a few times. Antigen specificity is unknown. As defined, naive CD8 cells were CD45RO-negative and positively selected for CCR7, with terminally differentiated effector memory CD45RA+ cells excluded. Donation came from healthy HIV-negative adults that had no recent acute infections or vaccinations. Every subset's genomic DNA went evenly onto several immunoSEQ plates. Source study methods: Filtering differed for immunoSEQ, which gave only junction sequences without quality scores. Profiled with immunoSEQ multiplex PCR; TCRdb holds only in-frame clones, not every one. That table gives V, J and clone size, and the DNA gave D and trimming. Of around 1.9 million clones listed, about 92% were seen once; the top ten hold roughly 1.7%. The ends lost 6 bases at V and 1 base at J; junction bases unmatched: 5. In germline, CDR1 is SNHLY, CDR2 FYNNEI. CDR3 length equals 14 residues.

This chain links TRBV2 with TRBJ1-1, with 7 bases identical to TRBD1. This TCR derives from a man between 18 and 29 years old in good health. Some clones in this sample may be carry-over from other donors' samples. The specimen was naive CD8+ T cells from PBMCs. CDR3 loop: CASSRDRTNTEAFF. CDR3 DNA: TGTGCCAGCAGCAGGGACAGAACGAACACTGAAGCTTTCTTT.